Listed below are T cell receptor beta chains from one sample, sequenced in a study of OX40 agonist ivuxolimab in advanced cancers. This table comes from immunoSEQ multiplex PCR, and its TCRdb copy is limited to in-frame clones, with some not included. The table has about 62,000 clones, 80% to 95% seen once. The material sequenced was CD4+ or CD8+ T cells sorted from blood, taken in a trial of the OX40 agonist ivuxolimab. Receptors originate from an adult with an advanced solid tumor such as melanoma, head and neck, liver or kidney cancer. Each CDR3 is given with its conserved first and last residue. D genes are given only for firm matches. Size values are once, few and many counts, or a class for expanded clones, and some rows have none.

>NA|TRBV25-1|NA|TRBJ2-1
TGTGCCAGCAGTGATAGACAGAATGAGCAGTTCTTC
CASSDRQNEQFF
>TRBD1|TRBV5-6|NA|TRBJ2-1
TGTGCCAGCAGCTTAGGACAGGGGGCATACAATGAGCAGTTCTTC
CASSLGQGAYNEQFF
>NA|TRBV27|medium-sized|TRBJ1-1
TGTGCCAGCAGTTTGTACAGGTACACTGAAGCTTTCTTT
CASSLYRYTEAFF
>NA|TRBV5-4|NA|TRBJ2-7
TGTGCCAGCAGGATCAAGACCTACGAGCAGTACTTC
CASRIKTYEQYF
>NA|TRBV20-1|NA|TRBJ1-1
TGCAGTGCCGTCGTCACTGAAGCTTTCTTT
CSAVVTEAFF
>TRBD1|TRBV13|NA|TRBJ2-7
TGTGCCAGCAGCACCAAATCCGGGACAGGGAATGAGCAGTACTTC
CASSTKSGTGNEQYF
>NA|TRBV15|NA|TRBJ2-5
TGTGCCACCAGCAGAGGACAGTTGTACCAGGCCCAGTACTTC
CATSRGQLYQAQYF
>NA|TRBV7-6|NA|TRBJ2-2
TGTGCCAGCAGATCTATGGGCACCGGGGAGCTGTTTTTT
CASRSMGTGELFF
>TRBD2|TRBV6-4|NA|TRBJ2-1
TGTGCCAGCAGTGACTCCCCTGGGAGGGAAGGCAATGAGCAGTTCTTC
CASSDSPGREGNEQFF
>NA|TRBV11-2|NA|TRBJ1-3
TGTGCCAGCAGCTTATCAGGCTCTGGAAACACCATATATTTT
CASSLSGSGNTIYF
>TRBD1|TRBV27|many|TRBJ1-1
TGTGCCAGTCAACAGGGGATGTACACTGAAGCTTTCTTT
CASQQGMYTEAFF
>TRBD1|TRBV19|NA|TRBJ1-1
TGTGCCAGTAGTCTGGGGACAGGGTCGTGGGCTTTCTTT
CASSLGTGSWAFF
>NA|TRBV9|NA|TRBJ2-3
TGTGCCAGCAGCGACTCCGGGACTGATTCAGATACGCAGTATTTT
CASSDSGTDSDTQYF
>NA|TRBV7-2|NA|TRBJ2-2
TGTGCCAGCAGCTTATCATCCATAAGCCTGAACACCGGGGAGCTGTTTTTT
CASSLSSISLNTGELFF
>NA|TRBV4-1|NA|TRBJ1-5
TGCGCCAGCAGCCAGGCGTTTAGGAATAGCAATCAGCCCCAGCATTTT
CASSQAFRNSNQPQHF
>NA|TRBV19|NA|TRBJ2-7
TGTGCCAGTAGTATTGAGATAGGCCCCTACGAGCAGTACTTC
CASSIEIGPYEQYF
>NA|TRBV15|NA|TRBJ1-1
TGTGCCACCAGCAGAGGACGGGGCACTGAAGCTTTCTTT
CATSRGRGTEAFF
>TRBD2|TRBV6-1|NA|TRBJ2-7
TGTGCCACCTTCTCATCCGGCGGGGGGTCCTACGAGCAGTACTTC
CATFSSGGGSYEQYF
>NA|TRBV6-1|NA|TRBJ1-5
TGTGCCAGCAGTGAATCTGGATGGACGGGGCAGCCCCAGCATTTT
CASSESGWTGQPQHF
>NA|TRBV9|NA|TRBJ1-2
TGTGCCAGCAGCCCAGGAGGGGAGTATGGCTACACCTTC
CASSPGGEYGYTF
>TRBD2|TRBV7-9|NA|TRBJ2-4
TGTGCCAGCAGCTTGGGTAGCGGGTATAGCATTCAGTACTTC
CASSLGSGYSIQYF
>NA|TRBV6-5|NA|TRBJ1-5
TGTGCCCTTGGACGGCCTAATCAGCCCCAGCATTTT
CALGRPNQPQHF
>NA|TRBV4-1|NA|TRBJ1-2
TGCGCCAGCAGCCAAGATACAGTCAACTATGGCTACACCTTC
CASSQDTVNYGYTF
>NA|TRBV7-9|NA|TRBJ2-1
TGTGCCAGCAGTCCCGCGGTGGCGGGGTTGTACAATGAGCAGTTCTTC
CASSPAVAGLYNEQFF
>TRBD2|TRBV5-6|NA|TRBJ2-2
TGTGCCAGCAGCTTGGGACTAGCTGTCGGGGAGCTGTTTTTT
CASSLGLAVGELFF
>NA|TRBV19|NA|TRBJ2-7
TGTGCCAGTAGTCCGACACTCGACCCATCCTACGAGCAGTACTTC
CASSPTLDPSYEQYF
>NA|TRBV7-3|NA|TRBJ2-3
TGTGCCAGCAGCTCACGGACAGATAAGAGCGGTACGCAGTATTTT
CASSSRTDKSGTQYF
>NA|TRBV27|NA|TRBJ2-7
TGTGCCAGCAGTTTGACCCCTCCTAGGGCCGGTTACGAGCAGTACTTC
CASSLTPPRAGYEQYF
>TRBD1|TRBV10-3|NA|TRBJ2-7
TGTGCCGGACAGGGTGAACAGTCCTACGAGCAGTACTTC
CAGQGEQSYEQYF
>NA|TRBV25-1|NA|TRBJ1-3
TGTGCCAGCAGTGAATTGGGCTCTGGAAACACCATATATTTT
CASSELGSGNTIYF
>NA|TRBV6-6|NA|TRBJ1-2
TGTGCCAGCAGTTACTCGAACCCAGACTATGGCTACACCTTC
CASSYSNPDYGYTF
>NA|TRBV16|NA|TRBJ1-2
TGTGCCAGCAGCCAATACGGGGGATCCTACGGCTACACCTTC
CASSQYGGSYGYTF
>TRBD1|TRBV7-9|NA|TRBJ2-7
TGTGCCAGCAGCTTCCCATCAAACGGGACAGGGTCGCACGAGCAGTACTTC
CASSFPSNGTGSHEQYF
>NA|TRBV7-6|NA|TRBJ1-5
TGTGCCAGCAGCCCAGAACTAGGGGCCTATCAGCCCCAGCATTTT
CASSPELGAYQPQHF
>NA|TRBV5-8|NA|TRBJ2-7
TGTGCCAGCAGCTTGGGGGACGGCACCTACGAGCAGTACTTC
CASSLGDGTYEQYF
>TRBD2|TRBV14|NA|TRBJ2-2
TGTGCCAGCAGCCAGGGCGTGACTAGCGGGAGTACCGGGGAGCTGTTTTTT
CASSQGVTSGSTGELFF
>NA|TRBV27|NA|TRBJ2-1
TGTGCCAGCAGTTGGACAGCTAATGAGCAGTTCTTC
CASSWTANEQFF
>NA|TRBV14|NA|TRBJ1-1
TGTGCCAGCAGCCAAGTCGATACGACCCTTGAAGCTTTCTTT
CASSQVDTTLEAFF
>NA|TRBV14|NA|TRBJ1-2
TGTGCCAGCTCCCGGACAGCTAACTATGGCTACACCTTC
CASSRTANYGYTF
>NA|TRBV7-9|NA|TRBJ2-7
TGTGCCAGCAGCAAGACAGATAGCTCCTACGAGCAGTACTTC
CASSKTDSSYEQYF
>NA|TRBV5-1|NA|TRBJ1-3
TGCGCCAGCAGCCCAGGAAACACCATATATTTT
CASSPGNTIYF
>TRBD2|TRBV5-4|NA|TRBJ2-7
TGTGCCAGCACCCCAGGACTAGCGGATAACTACGAGCAGTACTTC
CASTPGLADNYEQYF
>NA|TRBV10-3|NA|TRBJ2-2
TGTGCCATCAGTGAGCCGACAGGCTTAACGGGGGAGCTGTTTTTT
CAISEPTGLTGELFF
>NA|TRBV5-1|once|TRBJ2-1
TGCGCCAGCAGCCCCTCTACTAGCCCCGCCTACAATGAGCAGTTCTTC
CASSPSTSPAYNEQFF
>TRBD2|TRBV27|NA|TRBJ2-1
TGTGCCAGCAGTTGGGGGACTAGCGGGGCCCACAATGAGCAGTTCTTC
CASSWGTSGAHNEQFF
>NA|TRBV18|NA|TRBJ2-5
TGTGCCAGCTCACCAAGCCCGGAGTACCAAGAGACCCAGTACTTC
CASSPSPEYQETQYF
>TRBD2|TRBV6-5|NA|TRBJ2-7
TGTGCCAGCAGCCCACGGGGGGCCTACGAGCAGTACTTC
CASSPRGAYEQYF
>NA|TRBV7-9|NA|TRBJ2-1
TGTGCCAGCAGCCCCCCCAGCAGCAATGAGCAGTTCTTC
CASSPPSSNEQFF
>TRBD1|TRBV10-3|NA|TRBJ2-1
TGTGCCATCAGTGAACAGGGGGCATTCTTTGAGCAGTTCTTC
CAISEQGAFFEQFF
>NA|TRBV5-6|NA|TRBJ2-7
TGTGCCAGCAGCTTCCCCACCGGGACACCTTACGAGCAGTACTTC
CASSFPTGTPYEQYF
>NA|TRBV5-8|NA|TRBJ2-2
TGTGCCAGCCCTAACAGGGTTAAGGACACCGGGGAGCTGTTTTTT
CASPNRVKDTGELFF
>TRBD1|TRBV2|NA|TRBJ1-2
TGTGCCAGCAGTGAAGCGGACAGGAACTATGGCTACACCTTC
CASSEADRNYGYTF
>TRBD2|TRBV29-1|NA|TRBJ2-1
TGCAGCGTTCTAGCGGGAAAGCAGTTCTTC
CSVLAGKQFF
>NA|TRBV4-1|NA|TRBJ1-5
TGCGCCAGCAGCCAAGGAGGGAATCAGCCCCAGCATTTT
CASSQGGNQPQHF